This TCR beta chain emerged from a study of T cell changes during pregnancy in multiple sclerosis (dated by TCRdb to between 2018 and 2021). Regarding the research as a whole: In women with multiple sclerosis, the researchers looked at how the T cell repertoire shifted as pregnancy progressed.

To note about this clone: Its antigen target is currently unknown. Base-call qualities are not available, and no considerably larger clone is one nucleotide away.

Its CDR3 holds 15 amino acids, cysteine through phenylalanine. The read is trimmed to its CDR3 DNA, 45 bases read in frame from base 1. The library was generated by the immunoSEQ multiplex PCR assay. Sourced from immuneACCESS, this table was stored by TCRdb with only in-frame sequences that have V and J called. A share of the clones is absent; for the studies checked, an unresolved V gene accounts for under half, and the remainder has no known explanation. In all, the sample holds 50,000 to 80,000 clones, and 80% to 95% of those were seen once. The ten largest clones take up about 1.5% of the sample.

This specimen was peripheral blood, taken in the second trimester of pregnancy. The chain is made from TRBV7-5 and TRBJ2-2; TRBD2 is taken as the D call from the table, unchecked against the DNA. TRBV7-5 is a listed pseudogene. The receptor's source is a female donor with multiple sclerosis, enrolled in a pregnancy study. CDR3 protein: CARSPGGGLCGELFF. At the DNA level, the sequence is TGTGCCAGAAGCCCGGGAGGGGGCTTGTGCGGGGAGCTGTTTTTT.